Below, one T cell receptor (beta chain) is given with its context. As yet, its antigen is unknown. The CDR3 is made up of 18 amino acids. The germline gives CDR1 SGHRS, CDR2 YFSETQ. With V trimmed by 4 bases and J by 0 bases, 14 bases remained unmatched. The sample is drawn from a study of T cell responses to AZD1222 COVID-19 vaccine. Points from the study as a whole: Donors skewed white British and female; clonal diversity was possibly underestimated. Of spike-specific TCRs, nearly half reportedly target regions left unmutated in variants.

The data were produced by immunoSEQ multiplex PCR, yet TCRdb's version contains in-frame clones alone and is incomplete. This sample yields about 150,000 clones, of which approximately 86% are seen a single time; less than 3% belongs to the top ten. Sample: peripheral blood, taken on day 0 of AZD1222 vaccination. The chain links TRBV5-1 to TRBJ2-3; 7 bases agree with TRBD2. This receptor was taken from an adult in good health. Here the CDR3 reads CASSQKRGATISTDTQYF. CDR3 bases: TGCGCCAGCAGCCAGAAGCGGGGCGCTACTATAAGCACAGATACGCAGTATTTT.